These 15 T cell receptor beta chains were sequenced from one sample in a study of beta chain features in type 1 diabetes. These receptors' antigens are unknown. Findings and limits, study-wide: Significant though moderate, a shortening of TCRB CDR3s appeared in all four CD4+ subsets of Type 1 diabetes patients.

Investigators reverse transcribed all isolated RNA, so they sequenced expressed TCRB transcripts. TCRdb keeps only in-frame clones here, not all; method: immunoSEQ multiplex PCR. The table has hundreds of thousands of clones, 13% seen once. Specimen: naive CD4+ T cells from blood. All receptors come from a man younger than 35 with type 1 diabetes.

The sample holds a few counts of this clone. This rearrangement joins TRBV7-2 to TRBJ2-1; TRBD2 agrees at 10 bases. V lost 0 bases to trimming and J lost 9 bases; unmatched junction nucleotides: 2. The germline V gene encodes CDR1 SGHTA and CDR2 FQGNSA. The CDR3 sequence is 14 residues long. The CDR3 region has the DNA TGTGCCAGCAGCTTAGCTAGCGGGGGGACTGAGCAGTTCTTC. The encoded protein is CASSLASGGTEQFF.

This clone was counted only a few times. This rearrangement joins TRBV7-8 to TRBJ2-1; the match to TRBD2 covers 8 bases. The J segment lost 0 bases and the V segment lost 5 bases, leaving 9 bases of the junction unmatched. Germline V CDR1 and CDR2: SGHVS, FQNEAQ. The CDR3 is 17 residues long. Here the CDR3 DNA reads TGTGCCAGCAGCCCCTGGGGGAGCGGGGGCTCCTACAATGAGCAGTTCTTC. Translated: CASSPWGSGGSYNEQFF.

This clone was seen more than once but under ten times. This rearrangement joins TRBV30 to TRBJ2-7; TRBD1 matches 8 bases. The J call is uncertain, as TRBJ2-1 better fits the DNA end. Germline V gives CDR1 GTSNPN, CDR2 SVGIG (reference sequence). The CDR3 is 13 amino acids. The CDR3 nucleotides read TGTGCCTGGGGGGACAGGCCTCACAATGAGCAGTTCTTC. Its translation is CAWGDRPHNEQFF.

This clone has more than one count but fewer than ten. The rearrangement uses TRBV4-1 and TRBJ1-1; maybe TRBD1 (5 bases). This CDR3 has 17 amino acids. CDR1 MGHRA and CDR2 YSYEKL come from the germline V gene. Trimming stripped 0 bases from V and 0 bases from J, with 14 bases between. CDR3 loop: CASSQELAGHLNTEAFF. The CDR3, as DNA: TGCGCCAGCAGCCAAGAGTTGGCAGGGCACTTGAACACTGAAGCTTTCTTT.

The chain carries TRBV27 and TRBJ2-5; TRBD2 aligns across 7 bases. In germline, CDR1 is MNHEY, CDR2 SMNVEV (reference sequence). V was pared by 5 bases and J by 5 bases, with 11 bases of the junction left unmatched. This CDR3 spans 15 amino acids. The CDR3 region is CASSQTRGGRETQYF. CDR3 coding DNA: TGTGCCAGCAGTCAGACCCGCGGGGGTCGGGAGACCCAGTACTTC.

This clone was seen more than once but under ten times. This chain links TRBV4-1 with TRBJ1-1, with a tentative D call TRBD1 (5 bases). This CDR3 spans 14 amino acids. From germline, CDR1 is MGHRA and CDR2 YSYEKL. V was clipped by 4 bases and J by 4 bases, with 13 bases between them. CDR3 residues: CASSPLFRATEAFF. The CDR3, as DNA: TGCGCCAGCAGCCCATTATTCAGGGCCACTGAAGCTTTCTTT.

In its sample, this clone was seen a few times. The chain uses TRBV16 and TRBJ2-2; D is undetermined. Germline CDR1 reads KGHSY; CDR2 reads FQNENV. V was shortened by 2 bases and J by 0 bases, with 7 bases between the two germline ends. The CDR3 is 15 amino acids. The CDR3 is CASSQAWSNTGELFF. The CDR3 DNA sequence: TGTGCCAGCAGCCAAGCCTGGTCGAACACCGGGGAGCTGTTTTTT.

This chain links TRBV28 with TRBJ2-6; TRBD2 aligns across 7 bases. Per germline, CDR1 MDHEN and CDR2 SYDVKM. The CDR3 has 16 amino acids. The trim removed 7 bases at V and 0 bases at J, leaving 6 bases unmatched. DNA for the CDR3: TGTGCCAGCATGGAGGGAGGGAGCTCTGGGGCCAACGTCCTGACTTTC. Its translation: CASMEGGSSGANVLTF.

This clone was counted between two and nine times. The chain couples TRBV6-5 to TRBJ1-5; D ambiguous. This CDR3 is 13 amino acids long. Germline V gives CDR1 MNHEY, CDR2 SVGAGI. The V and J ends lost 5 bases and 8 bases respectively, with 13 bases between them. The CDR3 DNA follows: TGTGCCAGCAGTAGGACCTACGTCGAGCCCCAGCATTTT. Amino acid sequence: CASSRTYVEPQHF.

This sequence joins TRBV5-1 and TRBJ2-5; D gene uncertain. Per the germline V gene, CDR1 is SGHRS and CDR2 is YFSETQ. This CDR3 spans 13 amino acids. The ends were cut back, 4 bases at V and 0 bases at J, with 7 bases in the middle. The CDR3 DNA reads as TGCGCCAGCAGCGTGAGATACCAAGAGACCCAGTACTTC. It is translated as CASSVRYQETQYF.

The chain joins TRBV29-1 to TRBJ2-3, with TRBD2 matching over 11 bases. The germline gives CDR1 SQVTM, CDR2 ANQGSEA. CDR3 length equals 14 residues. The V gene end was trimmed by 5 bases and the J gene end by 2 bases; junction bases not matched to a gene: 3. The CDR3 protein is CSVTSGGYTDTQYF. CDR3 DNA sequence: TGCAGCGTTACTAGCGGGGGATACACAGATACGCAGTATTTT.

The chain has TRBV5-6 and TRBJ1-5, with D uncertain. The CDR3 is 12 amino acids. The germline V gene has CDR1 SGHDT and CDR2 YYEEEE. V lost 1 base and J 6 bases, leaving 5 bases between the germline ends. CDR3 sequence reads: CASSLFGQPQHF. Here the CDR3 DNA reads TGTGCCAGCAGCTTGTTCGGTCAGCCCCAGCATTTT.

The chain uses TRBV5-1 and TRBJ2-3; 7 nucleotides line up with TRBD1. Trimming took 4 bases from V and 2 from J; bases not matched to a gene: 4. This CDR3 comprises 14 residues. CDR1 is SGHRS and CDR2 is YFSETQ in the germline V gene. The CDR3 sequence is CASSRGTVTDTQYF. The CDR3 DNA reads TGCGCCAGCAGCAGGGGGACAGTCACAGATACGCAGTATTTT.

V and J are TRBV6-5 and TRBJ1-2, with D possibly being TRBD1 (5 bases). Germline lookup yields CDR1 MNHEY and CDR2 SVGAGI. The length of the CDR3 is 12 residues. V gave up 6 bases and J gave up 4 bases, with 9 bases separating them. CDR3 bases: TGTGCCAGCAGGTTCGGGGCCTATGGCTACACCTTC. Translation: CASRFGAYGYTF.

The chain couples TRBV15 to TRBJ2-7; 15 nucleotides match TRBD2. The germline CDR1 and CDR2 sequences are LNHNV and YYDKDF (reference sequence). With V trimmed by 4 bases and J by 7 bases, 14 bases remained unmatched. The CDR3 is made up of 18 amino acids. The CDR3 DNA follows: TGTGCCACCAGCACCCCGGGACTAGCGGGGGGACAAGGCAGGGAGCAGTACTTC. Translated: CATSTPGLAGGQGREQYF.